A single sample is the source of the 8 T cell receptor beta chains below, sequenced in a study of naive and memory T cell subsets (dated by TCRdb to between 2016 and 2019). Study-wide conclusions, independent of this receptor: A few larger clonotypes were present in naive repertoires, particularly the CD8 repertoires, and these clonotypes were possibly memory cells re-expressing CD45RA.

Their cognate antigens are unknown. The library was produced with UMI-ligation and nested PCR. Reads for this sample came from an Illumina MiSeq. To cover both TRBC1 and TRBC2, the beta constant-region primer consisted of an equimolar mix of two oligonucleotides. Four rounds of PCR were used to amplify ligated cDNA, with nested alpha and beta constant-region primers being used together with the SP2 primer. TCRdb passed the public sequencing reads through fastp at Q25 and MiXCR, retaining productive beta sequences. Records with the same CDR3 protein are collapsed into one entry carrying the most frequent genes and DNA. In all, the sample holds about 150,000 distinct CDR3 sequences, and roughly 22% of those were seen once. The ten top clones hold 0.095% to 0.12% of the sample. Material for sequencing was naive CD4+ T cells from blood. The sample's cell subset or site label, decoded: naive T cells, CD45RA high CD27+. The source of these receptors is a human donor in good health.

This clonotype turned up a few times. The CDR3 loop reads CASSSRQNFRGEQYF. CDR3 coding DNA: TGCGCCAGCAGCTCCCGACAGAATTTTCGAGGCGAGCAGTACTTC. This sequence joins TRBV5-1 and TRBJ2-7; the D gene is possibly TRBD1 (5 bases). With 3 bases removed from V and 6 bases from J, the gap between germline ends came to 19 bases. The CDR3 length is 15 residues. Germline V CDR1 and CDR2: SGHRS, YFSETQ.

This clonotype was counted once. The rearrangement joins TRBV19 to TRBJ1-5; unclear D gene. The CDR3 has 14 residues. V lost 3 bases, J lost 0 bases, and 6 bases lay in between. From germline, CDR1 is LNHDA and CDR2 SQIVND (reference sequence). The DNA of the CDR3 is TGTGCCAGTAGTATCAAGAATAGCAATCAGCCCCAGCATTTT. It specifies CASSIKNSNQPQHF.

This clonotype has just a few counts. The rearrangement links TRBV27 to TRBJ2-3; TRBD2 agrees at 11 bases. Losses at the gene ends were 5 bases for V and 1 base for J; bases not matched to a gene: 8. This CDR3 has 17 residues. Germline CDR1 reads MNHEY; CDR2 reads SMNVEV (reference sequence). The CDR3 bases are TGTGCCAGCAGTACACGACTAGCGGGACGGGGCACAGATACGCAGTATTTT. It codes for CASSTRLAGRGTDTQYF.

This clonotype was found a few times. This rearrangement joins TRBV4-3 to TRBJ2-2, with TRBD2 as a possible D gene (6 bases). The CDR3 has 17 amino acids. Germline CDR1 is LGHNA and CDR2 is YSLEER. V was pared by 0 bases and J by 0 bases, with 11 bases between. CDR3 DNA: TGCGCCAGCAGCCAAGACCTGGGACTGTCGAACACCGGGGAGCTGTTTTTT. Encoded protein: CASSQDLGLSNTGELFF.

CDR3: CASSRDRGGTGELFF. CDR3 coding DNA: TGTGCCAGCAGCAGGGACAGGGGAGGCACCGGGGAGCTGTTTTTT. The rearrangement joins TRBV6-5 to TRBJ2-2; 10 bases are shared with TRBD1. The germline gives CDR1 MNHEY, CDR2 SVGAGI. The CDR3 is 15 amino acids. V shed 6 bases, J shed 4 bases, and the junction held 5 bases outside the gene matches.

This clonotype was seen more than once but under ten times. The chain has TRBV6-2 or TRBV6-3 and TRBJ2-7, with 9 bases aligning to TRBD1. Germline V gene data show CDR1 as MNHEY and CDR2 as SVGEGT. The CDR3 consists of 15 residues. V lost 6 bases to trimming and J lost 2 bases; unmatched junction nucleotides: 8. The CDR3 nucleotides read TGTGCCAGCAGAACGGACAGGGGAAGGGCCTACGAGCAGTACTTC. The encoded protein is CASRTDRGRAYEQYF.

The rearrangement joins TRBV4-3 to TRBJ2-1, with 8 positions matching TRBD1. This CDR3 has 13 residues. The trim removed 0 bases at V and 8 bases at J, leaving 0 bases unmatched. Germline CDR1 LGHNA, CDR2 YSLEER. CDR3 bases: TGCGCCAGCAGCCAAGACAGGGGGCATGAGCAGTTCTTC. Amino acid sequence: CASSQDRGHEQFF.

The V call is TRBV6-1, the J call TRBJ2-7, with 11 bases aligning to TRBD2. J gave up 12 bases and V 10 bases, and 8 bases lay outside the gene matches. This CDR3 is built from 11 residues. The germline CDR1 and CDR2 sequences are MNHNS and SASEGT. The CDR3 spells CATVLAGAMYF. Here the CDR3 DNA reads TGTGCCACCGTACTAGCGGGAGCGATGTACTTC.